Each of the 29 T cell receptor beta chains below was sequenced from the same sample in a study of T cells in Graves' hyperthyroidism and ophthalmopathy. RNA transcripts yielded amplified TCR beta CDR3 regions. First-round RT-PCR of the TCR CDR3 relied on the HTBI primer set. TCRdb redid the calling of the multiplex PCR reads with MiXCR, one entry per CDR3 protein. This sample yields some 270,000 distinct CDR3 sequences, of which roughly 13% are seen a single time; 7% to 9% belongs to the top ten. Source material: blood. The receptor source for this set is a woman in her thirties or forties with Graves' hyperthyroidism.

At least ten counts were recorded for this clonotype. The rearrangement uses TRBV5-1 and TRBJ2-7; D ambiguous. The CDR3 contains 13 residues. Trimming removed 4 bases from V and 6 bases from J, with 14 bases in between. The germline gives CDR1 SGHRS, CDR2 YFSETQ. This CDR3 reads CASSGLNAAEQYF. DNA of the CDR3: TGCGCCAGCAGCGGCTTGAATGCGGCCGAGCAGTACTTC.

This clonotype was observed many times. This chain connects TRBV10-3 to TRBJ1-3; D gene unclear. The germline V gene has CDR1 ENHRY and CDR2 SYGVKD. There are 15 residues in the CDR3. The V and J ends lost 0 bases and 0 bases respectively, with 6 bases between them. The CDR3 spells CAISESSSSGNTIYF. CDR3 in DNA: TGTGCCATCAGTGAGTCTTCGTCCTCTGGAAACACCATATATTTT.

Comments on this clonotype: A much larger clone lies a single base off, so this may be a read error. V usage is TRBV3-1 and J usage is TRBJ2-7; D remains ambiguous. The V gene lost 9 bases and the J gene lost 7 bases, with 13 bases spanning the gap. Germline assignment: CDR1 LGHDT and CDR2 YNNKEL (reference sequence). There are 11 residues in the CDR3. DNA for the CDR3: TGTGCCAGTGAAGGGTGGAATGAGCAGTACTTC. It translates to CASEGWNEQYF.

At least ten counts were recorded for this clonotype. V and J are TRBV15 and TRBJ2-1; tentatively, D is TRBD2 (5 bases). V was trimmed by 5 bases and J by 0 bases, leaving 14 bases between them. The CDR3 length is 16 residues. The germline CDR1 and CDR2 sequences are LNHNV and YYDKDF (reference sequence). DNA for the CDR3: TGTGCCACCAGCGGACTGTTATCAAGCTCCTACAATGAGCAGTTCTTC. Protein sequence: CATSGLLSSSYNEQFF. The full variable domain, its missing parts supplied by reference TRBV15 and TRBJ2-1, is DAMVIQNPRYQVTQFGKPVTLSCSQTLNHNVMYWYQQKSSQAPKLLFHYYDKDFNNEADTPDNFQSRRPNTSFCFLDIRSPGLGDTAMYLCATSGLLSSSYNEQFFGPGTRLTVL.

The rearrangement uses TRBV28 and TRBJ2-1; TRBD2 is a possible D gene (6 bases). With 5 bases removed from V and 7 bases from J, the gap between germline ends came to 18 bases. The CDR3 runs 15 residues. Germline CDR1 reads MDHEN; CDR2 reads SYDVKM. In DNA form, the CDR3 reads TGTGCCAGCAGTGCTCTCGGGAGTTTGTGGAATGAGCAGTTCTTC. Protein sequence: CASSALGSLWNEQFF.

This clonotype was recorded many times. This chain links TRBV20-1 with TRBJ2-5, with 8 bases lining up with TRBD2. The V segment lost 4 bases and the J segment 0 bases; nucleotides outside the gene matches: 7. This CDR3 comprises 15 residues. Germline-derived CDR1 and CDR2 are DFQATT and SNEGSKA (reference sequence). Here the CDR3 reads CSAIRPAGDQETQYF. The CDR3, as DNA: TGCAGTGCTATAAGGCCAGCGGGGGACCAAGAGACCCAGTACTTC.

This clonotype was observed many times. The gene calls are TRBV28 and TRBJ1-2, with 11 bases lining up with TRBD1. This CDR3 spans 15 amino acids. The junction had 6 bases not matched to a gene; V was cut back by 6 bases and J by 3 bases. Germline V gene sequence: CDR1 MDHEN, CDR2 SYDVKM. The CDR3 sequence is CASRPGTGGYYGYTF. The CDR3 DNA reads as TGTGCCAGCAGACCCGGGACAGGGGGGTACTATGGCTACACCTTC.

The chain employs TRBV4-2 and TRBJ1-4, with D maybe TRBD1 (5 bases). Between the trimmed V and J ends, which lost 4 bases and 7 bases, there was a span of 13 bases. This CDR3 is built from 14 residues. In germline, CDR1 is LGHNA, CDR2 YNFKEQ. In DNA form, the CDR3 reads TGTGCCAGCAGCCGCGGGACCCCAGGTGAAAAACTGTTTTTT. It encodes CASSRGTPGEKLFF.

This clonotype was found many times. The chain recombines TRBV7-2 with TRBJ2-4; TRBD1 matches at 9 bases. Germline CDR1 is SGHTA and CDR2 is FQGNSA. The ends lost 5 bases at V and 5 bases at J; junction bases unmatched: 4. The CDR3 contains 14 residues. DNA of the CDR3: TGTGCCAGCAGCCCCAGGACAGGGGAAAACATTCAGTACTTC. It yields the protein CASSPRTGENIQYF. Together with reference TRBV7-2 and TRBJ2-4, the CDR3 gives the full variable domain: GAGVSQSPSNKVTEKGKDVELRCDPISGHTALYWYRQSLGQGLEFLIYFQGNSAPDKSGLPSDRFSAERTGGSVSTLTIQRTQQEDSAVYLCASSPRTGENIQYFGAGTRLSVL.

This clonotype was counted at least ten times. The CDR3 DNA sequence: TGTGCCAGCAGGAGGGAGAATCAAGAGACCCAGTACTTC. It specifies CASRRENQETQYF. The chain joins TRBV27 to TRBJ2-5; D may be TRBD2 (5 bases). Germline CDR1 MNHEY, CDR2 SMNVEV (reference sequence). V was shortened by 6 bases and J by 2 bases, with 10 bases between the two germline ends. The length of the CDR3 is 13 residues.

In its sample, this clonotype was seen many times. The chain recombines TRBV27 with TRBJ1-5, with 11 bases fitting TRBD1. The ends lost 6 bases at V and 6 bases at J; junction bases unmatched: 7. The CDR3 is 15 amino acids. Germline-derived CDR1 and CDR2 are MNHEY and SMNVEV (reference sequence). The CDR3 coding sequence is TGTGCCAGCAGCTCCGGGACAGGGGGTACTCAGCCCCAGCATTTT. Translated: CASSSGTGGTQPQHF.

This clonotype was observed a handful of times. The chain joins TRBV15 to TRBJ2-6, with D tentatively TRBD1 (5 bases). This CDR3 has 16 residues. V lost 0 bases and J 0 bases, leaving 6 bases between the germline ends. From germline, CDR1 is LNHNV and CDR2 YYDKDF (reference sequence). In DNA form, the CDR3 reads TGTGCCACCAGCAGAGACGACAGCTCTGGGGCCAACGTCCTGACTTTC. This encodes CATSRDDSSGANVLTF.

This clonotype was counted ten times or more. The V call is TRBV3-1, the J call TRBJ2-5, with TRBD2 matching over 10 bases. Trimming cost V 4 bases and J 5 bases; bases outside gene matches: 7. The CDR3 spans 15 residues. Germline V gene sequence: CDR1 LGHDT, CDR2 YNNKEL (reference sequence). CDR3 sequence reads: CASSPPLAGVETQYF. DNA for the CDR3: TGTGCCAGCAGCCCTCCTCTAGCGGGAGTTGAGACCCAGTACTTC.

The V call is TRBV6-1, the J call TRBJ2-7; 8 bases line up with TRBD1. V trimming: 5 bases; J trimming: 2 bases; junction bases outside the gene matches: 8. This CDR3 is 15 amino acids long. The germline V gene encodes CDR1 MNHNS and CDR2 SASEGT. The CDR3 here is CASSTLTGVAYEQYF. CDR3 DNA: TGTGCCAGCAGTACCTTGACAGGGGTCGCCTACGAGCAGTACTTC.

This clonotype was found a few times. This chain links TRBV10-3 with TRBJ2-7, with 7 positions matching TRBD1. This CDR3 is 14 amino acids long. From germline, CDR1 is ENHRY and CDR2 SYGVKD. V lost 10 bases to trimming and J lost 2 bases; unmatched junction nucleotides: 11. The CDR3 loop reads CATAEPDRTYEQYF. In DNA, the CDR3 is TGTGCCACCGCCGAACCGGACAGGACCTACGAGCAGTACTTC.

Notes on this clonotype: A much larger clone differs from this one at a single base, so this may be a read error. The V call is TRBV10-3, the J call TRBJ2-7, with TRBD2 as a possible D gene (6 bases). Looked up from germline, CDR1 is ENHRY and CDR2 is SYGVKD. Between the trimmed V and J ends, which lost 10 bases and 2 bases, there was a span of 18 bases. The CDR3 loop spans 14 amino acids. The CDR3 spells CASWDLTRPYEQYF. CDR3 nucleotides: TGTGCCAGCTGGGACCTGACTAGACCCTACGAGCAGTACTTC.

This clonotype was seen many times. This chain uses TRBV20-1 with TRBJ1-1, with D unclear. Germline V gene lookup returns CDR1 DFQATT and CDR2 SNEGSKA (reference sequence). V was clipped by 3 bases and J by 4 bases, with 15 bases between them. This CDR3 has 14 amino acids. The CDR3 loop reads CSASGPRGGTEAFF. DNA for the CDR3: TGCAGTGCTAGTGGCCCCAGAGGCGGCACTGAAGCTTTCTTT.

Ten or more counts support this clonotype. The chain links TRBV25-1 to TRBJ2-1; D not resolved. Germline CDR1 MGHDK, CDR2 SYGVNS. The CDR3 runs 14 residues. V dropped 6 bases and J dropped 4 bases, with 13 bases sitting between them. The CDR3 bases are TGTGCCAGCAGCCCGGCCTGGGATTACAATGAGCAGTTCTTC. It encodes CASSPAWDYNEQFF. The complete variable domain, with remaining parts taken from reference TRBV25-1 and TRBJ2-1, reads EADIYQTPRYLVIGTGKKITLECSQTMGHDKMYWYQQDPGMELHLIHYSYGVNSTEKGDLSSESTVSRIRTEHFPLTLESARPSHTSQYLCASSPAWDYNEQFFGPGTRLTVL.

This clonotype was observed at least ten times. The V call is TRBV27, the J call TRBJ1-2; D gene uncertain. Germline loops: CDR1 MNHEY, CDR2 SMNVEV (reference sequence). Trimming left V 3 bases short and J 4 bases short, with 15 bases between. There are 15 residues in the CDR3. The CDR3 reads CASSFSLPQLYGYTF. CDR3 bases: TGTGCCAGCAGTTTTAGTCTCCCCCAACTCTATGGCTACACCTTC.

This clonotype was counted ten times or more. V is TRBV28 and J is TRBJ2-5; D is uncertain. Germline V gives CDR1 MDHEN, CDR2 SYDVKM. Trimming took 6 bases from V and 5 from J, leaving 16 bases between them. The CDR3 consists of 14 residues. CDR3: CASRRLITTETQYF. The CDR3, as DNA: TGTGCCAGCAGGCGGCTTATCACTACGGAGACCCAGTACTTC.

This clonotype was seen repeatedly, ten times or more. V gene TRBV27 combines with J gene TRBJ1-1; D not certain. Trimming shortened V by 3 bases and J by 3 bases, and 17 bases separated the two germline ends. The length of the CDR3 is 16 residues. Germline CDR1 is MNHEY and CDR2 is SMNVEV (reference sequence). The DNA for the CDR3 is TGTGCCAGCAGTTTTACCGCGGGGAAAGGGTACACTGAAGCTTTCTTT. Amino acids: CASSFTAGKGYTEAFF.

Many counts were recorded for this clonotype. V and J are TRBV7-9 and TRBJ2-2; TRBD2 matches 8 bases. The CDR3 extends over 14 amino acids. Germline trimming cut 8 bases from V and 7 bases from J; bases unmatched to any gene: 9. Germline values: CDR1 SEHNR, CDR2 FQNEAQ (reference sequence). The CDR3 region has the DNA TGTGCCAGCGCCCTAGCGGGCGGTGGCGGGGAGCTGTTTTTT. Its protein is CASALAGGGGELFF.

In this sample, this clonotype turned up many times. This sequence joins TRBV24-1 and TRBJ2-1; D is possibly TRBD2 (5 bases). Germline V lookup: CDR1 KGHDR, CDR2 SFDVKD. V was cut by 4 bases and J by 5 bases, with 17 bases left in between. The CDR3 has 16 residues. The CDR3 sequence: CATSERGASLNNEQFF. Written as DNA, the CDR3 is TGTGCCACCAGTGAACGAGGAGCTAGCTTAAACAATGAGCAGTTCTTC.

This clonotype showed up many times. The J gene is TRBJ2-1, the V gene TRBV29-1; the match to TRBD1 covers 10 bases. The V gene end was trimmed by 1 base and the J gene end by 9 bases; junction bases not matched to a gene: 6. Germline V gives CDR1 SQVTM, CDR2 ANQGSEA. CDR3 size: 14 residues. CDR3 in DNA: TGCAGCGTTGAAGTCGGGACAGGGGCGGCTGAGCAGTTCTTC. Amino acid sequence: CSVEVGTGAAEQFF.

The chain links TRBV7-9 to TRBJ1-1; 7 nucleotides match TRBD1. J was trimmed by 6 bases and V by 2 bases; bases with no gene match: 12. This CDR3 contains 16 residues. CDR1 is SEHNR, CDR2 FQNEAQ, per germline (reference sequence). CDR3 loop: CASSLPDRDEKAEAFF. The DNA of the CDR3 is TGTGCCAGCAGCTTACCCGACAGGGATGAGAAGGCTGAAGCTTTCTTT.

This clonotype was counted at least ten times. The genes are TRBV6-1 and TRBJ1-1; a possible D gene is TRBD1 (5 bases). Germline CDR1 reads MNHNS; CDR2 reads SASEGT. The CDR3 length is 16 residues. V lost 0 bases and J 2 bases, leaving 13 bases between the germline ends. The CDR3 region has the DNA TGTGCCAGCAGTGAAGCAAGCGGCAGGGTAAACACTGAAGCTTTCTTT. This codes for CASSEASGRVNTEAFF.

This clonotype was observed at least ten times. The chain has TRBV7-9 and TRBJ2-7; D gene ambiguous. CDR1 SEHNR and CDR2 FQNEAQ come from the germline V gene (reference sequence). V lost 5 bases, J lost 6 bases, and 8 bases lay in between. The CDR3 covers 11 residues. CDR3 region: CASSRMGEQYF. The CDR3 bases are TGTGCCAGCAGCCGTATGGGCGAGCAGTACTTC.

At least ten counts were recorded for this clonotype. V and J are TRBV20-1 and TRBJ2-5; TRBD2 might be the D (5 bases). The CDR3 is made up of 12 amino acids. Germline CDR1 DFQATT, CDR2 SNEGSKA (reference sequence). CDR3 coding DNA: TGCAGCGCCGGACTTCGCGGAGTGACCCAGTACTTC. Protein product: CSAGLRGVTQYF.

A few counts support this clonotype. V is TRBV5-8 and J is TRBJ1-2; no definite D call. CDR1 and CDR2 from the germline V gene are SGHTS and YDEGEE. The CDR3 length is 13 residues. The germline V and J ends were trimmed by 4 bases and 7 bases, with 14 bases remaining between them. The CDR3 DNA is TGTGCCAGCAGCCCGGAAGGACGAACTGGCTACACCTTC. Translation gives CASSPEGRTGYTF.